This is a list of T cell receptor beta chains from one sample in a study of memory CD4+ T cells and cytomegalovirus serostatus. The table came from immunoSEQ multiplex PCR; TCRdb's copy has only in-frame clones and leaves some out. The sample has over 35,000 clones, 75% to 80% seen once. Sequenced material: memory CD4+ T cells from blood. The source of these receptors is an adult in good health and CMV-seronegative. Each CDR3 is given with its conserved first and last residue. D genes are given only for firm matches. Expanded clones get a size class; other rows say once, few or many, or leave the size out.

D,J,size,V,CDR3,DNA
.,TRBJ2-5,.,TRBV5-6,CASSLRLGQETQYF,TGTGCCAGCAGCTTACGACTCGGCCAAGAGACCCAGTACTTC
TRBD1,TRBJ1-4,once,TRBV2,CASILGQGEKLFF,TGTGCCAGCATCCTCGGACAGGGTGAAAAACTGTTTTTT
TRBD2,TRBJ2-7,few,TRBV4-2,CASSPNLAGGVSYEQYF,TGTGCCAGCAGCCCGAACCTAGCGGGGGGTGTCTCCTACGAGCAGTACTTC
.,TRBJ1-6,.,TRBV11-2,CASSPTYGQNSPLHF,TGTGCCAGCAGCCCGACCTACGGACAGAATTCACCCCTCCACTTT
TRBD1,TRBJ2-3,.,TRBV29-1,CSVSRQGGADTQYF,TGCAGCGTTTCCCGACAGGGGGGAGCAGATACGCAGTATTTT
TRBD1,TRBJ2-3,.,TRBV10-1,CASSDSDRGTDTQYF,TGCGCCAGCAGTGATTCGGACAGGGGAACAGATACGCAGTATTTT
TRBD2,TRBJ2-4,.,TRBV11-2,CASSQTSGAAKNIQYF,TGTGCCAGCAGCCAGACTAGCGGGGCGGCCAAAAACATTCAGTACTTC
.,TRBJ2-6,.,TRBV6-6,CASSWGLAGANVLTF,TGTGCCAGCAGTTGGGGTCTCGCTGGGGCCAACGTCCTGACTTTC
TRBD1,TRBJ2-2,.,TRBV10-3,CAIRKNRDRGNGLDTGELFF,TGTGCCATCAGAAAAAACCGGGACAGGGGAAATGGCTTGGACACCGGGGAGCTGTTTTTT
.,TRBJ2-2,once,TRBV4-1,CASSQVVIGELFF,TGCGCCAGCAGCCAGGTGGTCATCGGGGAGCTGTTTTTT
TRBD1,TRBJ2-2,.,TRBV30,CAWSGTGGRTGELFF,TGTGCCTGGAGTGGGACAGGGGGCAGGACCGGGGAGCTGTTTTTT
.,TRBJ1-3,.,TRBV5-1,CASSLDANGNTIYF,TGCGCCAGCAGCTTGGATGCCAACGGAAACACCATATATTTT
.,TRBJ2-2,.,TRBV7-9,CASSFGYSGELFF,TGTGCCAGCAGCTTTGGATACAGCGGGGAGCTGTTTTTT
.,TRBJ1-5,.,TRBV2,CASSGQVLQPQHF,TGTGCCAGCAGTGGACAGGTGCTTCAGCCCCAGCATTTT